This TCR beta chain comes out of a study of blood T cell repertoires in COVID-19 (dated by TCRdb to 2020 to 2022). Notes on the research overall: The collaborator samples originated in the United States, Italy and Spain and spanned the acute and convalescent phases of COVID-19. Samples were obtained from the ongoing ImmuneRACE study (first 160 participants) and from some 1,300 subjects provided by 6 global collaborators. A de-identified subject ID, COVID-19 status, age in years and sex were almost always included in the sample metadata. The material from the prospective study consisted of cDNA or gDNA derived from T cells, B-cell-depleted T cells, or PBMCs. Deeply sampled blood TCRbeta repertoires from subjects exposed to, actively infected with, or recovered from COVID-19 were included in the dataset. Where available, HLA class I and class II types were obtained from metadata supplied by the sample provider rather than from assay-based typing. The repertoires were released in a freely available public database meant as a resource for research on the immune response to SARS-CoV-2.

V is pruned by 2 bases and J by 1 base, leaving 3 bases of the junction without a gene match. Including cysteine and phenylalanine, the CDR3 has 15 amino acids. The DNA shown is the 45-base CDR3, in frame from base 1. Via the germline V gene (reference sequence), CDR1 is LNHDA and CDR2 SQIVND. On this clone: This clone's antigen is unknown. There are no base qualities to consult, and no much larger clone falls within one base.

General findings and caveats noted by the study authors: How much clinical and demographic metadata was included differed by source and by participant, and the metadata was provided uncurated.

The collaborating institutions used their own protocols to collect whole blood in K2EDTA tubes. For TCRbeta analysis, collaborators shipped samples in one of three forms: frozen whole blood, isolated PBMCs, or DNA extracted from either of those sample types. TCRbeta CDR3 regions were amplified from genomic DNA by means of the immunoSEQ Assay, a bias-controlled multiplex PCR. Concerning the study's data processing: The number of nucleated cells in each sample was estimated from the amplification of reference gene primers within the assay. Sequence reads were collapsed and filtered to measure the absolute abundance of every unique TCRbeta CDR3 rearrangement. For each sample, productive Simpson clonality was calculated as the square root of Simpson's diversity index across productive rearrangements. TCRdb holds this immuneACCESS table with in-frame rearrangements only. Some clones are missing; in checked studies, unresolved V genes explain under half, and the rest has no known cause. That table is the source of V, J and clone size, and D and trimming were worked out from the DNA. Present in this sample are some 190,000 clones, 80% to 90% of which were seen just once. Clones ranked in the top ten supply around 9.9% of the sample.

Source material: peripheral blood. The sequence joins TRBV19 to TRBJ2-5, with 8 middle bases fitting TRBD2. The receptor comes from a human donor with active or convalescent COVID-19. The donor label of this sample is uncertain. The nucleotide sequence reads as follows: TGTGCCAGTAGTATACTAGCGGGCTCCCAAGAGACCCAGTACTTC. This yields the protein CASSILAGSQETQYF.